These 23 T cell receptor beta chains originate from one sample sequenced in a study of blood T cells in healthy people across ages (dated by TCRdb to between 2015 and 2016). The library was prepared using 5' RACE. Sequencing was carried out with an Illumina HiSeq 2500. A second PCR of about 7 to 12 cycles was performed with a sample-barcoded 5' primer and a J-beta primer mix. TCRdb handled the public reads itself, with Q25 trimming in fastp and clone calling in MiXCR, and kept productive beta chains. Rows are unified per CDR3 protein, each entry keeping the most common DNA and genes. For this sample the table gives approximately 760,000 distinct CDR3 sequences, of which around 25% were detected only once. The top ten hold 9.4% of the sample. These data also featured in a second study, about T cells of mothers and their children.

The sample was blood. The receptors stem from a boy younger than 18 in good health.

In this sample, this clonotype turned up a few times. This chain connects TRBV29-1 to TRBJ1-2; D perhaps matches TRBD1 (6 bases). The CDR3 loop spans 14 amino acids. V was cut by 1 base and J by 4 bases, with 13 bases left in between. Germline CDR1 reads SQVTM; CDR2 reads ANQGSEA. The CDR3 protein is CSVEGSGDSYGYTF. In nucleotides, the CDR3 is TGCAGCGTTGAAGGGTCAGGGGACTCCTATGGCTACACCTTC.

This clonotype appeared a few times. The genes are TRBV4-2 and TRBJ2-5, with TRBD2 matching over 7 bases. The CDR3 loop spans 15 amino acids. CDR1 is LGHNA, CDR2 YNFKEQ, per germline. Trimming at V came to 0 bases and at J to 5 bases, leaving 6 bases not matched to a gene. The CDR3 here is CASSQEASGAETQYF. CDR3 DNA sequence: TGTGCCAGCAGCCAAGAGGCTAGCGGAGCGGAGACCCAGTACTTC.

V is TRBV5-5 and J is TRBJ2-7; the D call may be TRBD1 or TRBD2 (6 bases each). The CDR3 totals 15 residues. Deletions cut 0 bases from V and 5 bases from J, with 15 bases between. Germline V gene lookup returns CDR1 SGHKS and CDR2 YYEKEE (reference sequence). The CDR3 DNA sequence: TGTGCCAGCAGCTTGGAGGGGGGAGGACCCCACGAGCAGTACTTC. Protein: CASSLEGGGPHEQYF.

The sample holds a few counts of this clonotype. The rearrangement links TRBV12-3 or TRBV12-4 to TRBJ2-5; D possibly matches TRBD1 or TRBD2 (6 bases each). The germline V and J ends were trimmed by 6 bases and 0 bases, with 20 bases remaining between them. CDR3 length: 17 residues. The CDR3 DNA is TGTGCCAGCAGCCAAGAAAGAACAGGGAGGTACCAAGAGACCCAGTACTTC. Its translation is CASSQERTGRYQETQYF.

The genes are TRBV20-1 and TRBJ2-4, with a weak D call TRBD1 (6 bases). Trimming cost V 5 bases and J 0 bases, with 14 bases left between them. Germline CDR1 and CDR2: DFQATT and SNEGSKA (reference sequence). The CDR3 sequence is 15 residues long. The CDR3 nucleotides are TGCAGTGCTCCTCGGACAGAACTAGCCAAAAACATTCAGTACTTC. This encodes CSAPRTELAKNIQYF.

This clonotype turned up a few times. The chain's CDR3 is CASSAYRVTGELFF. The CDR3 DNA is TGTGCCAGCAGTGCATACAGGGTCACCGGGGAGCTGTTTTTT. V gene TRBV6-5 combines with J gene TRBJ2-2; perhaps TRBD1 as D (6 bases). Germline V gene sequence: CDR1 MNHEY, CDR2 SVGAGI. The CDR3 covers 14 residues. V lost 5 bases and J 4 bases, leaving 11 bases between the germline ends.

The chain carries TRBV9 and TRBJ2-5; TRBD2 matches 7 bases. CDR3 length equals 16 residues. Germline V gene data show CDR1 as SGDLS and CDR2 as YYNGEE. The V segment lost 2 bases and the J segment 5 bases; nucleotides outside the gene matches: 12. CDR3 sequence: CASSVQGLVGGETQYF. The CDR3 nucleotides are TGTGCCAGCAGCGTGCAAGGACTAGTAGGAGGGGAGACCCAGTACTTC.

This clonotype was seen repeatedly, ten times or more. The CDR3 coding sequence is TGTGCCAGCAGCCAAGGGACTAGCGGGACCGACTCGGAGCAGTTCTTC. As protein: CASSQGTSGTDSEQFF. The rearrangement joins TRBV7-2 to TRBJ2-1; TRBD2 agrees at 13 bases. Per the germline V gene, CDR1 is SGHTA and CDR2 is FQGNSA. This CDR3 region has 16 residues. The V and J ends lost 5 bases and 10 bases, in that order; junction bases with no gene match: 11.

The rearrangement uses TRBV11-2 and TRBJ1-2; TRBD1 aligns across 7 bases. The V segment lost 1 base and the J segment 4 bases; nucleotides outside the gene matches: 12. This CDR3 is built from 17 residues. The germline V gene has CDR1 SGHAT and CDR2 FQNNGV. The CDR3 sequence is CASSLARDSRYVYGYTF. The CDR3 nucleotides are TGTGCCAGCAGCTTAGCTCGGGACAGTAGATATGTCTATGGCTACACCTTC.

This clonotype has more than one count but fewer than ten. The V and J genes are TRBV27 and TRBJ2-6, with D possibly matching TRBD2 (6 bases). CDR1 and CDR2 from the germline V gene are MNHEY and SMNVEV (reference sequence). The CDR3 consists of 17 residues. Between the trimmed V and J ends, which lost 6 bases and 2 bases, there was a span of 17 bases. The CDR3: CASSPIGGVAGANVLTF. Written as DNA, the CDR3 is TGTGCCAGCAGCCCAATCGGGGGTGTCGCTGGGGCCAACGTCCTGACTTTC.

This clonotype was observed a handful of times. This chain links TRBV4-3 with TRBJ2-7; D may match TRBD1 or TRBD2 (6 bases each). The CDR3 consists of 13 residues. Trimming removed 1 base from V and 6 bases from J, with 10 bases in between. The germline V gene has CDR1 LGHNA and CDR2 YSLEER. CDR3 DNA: TGCGCCAGCAGCCAAGCCGGGGGCCTCGAGCAGTACTTC. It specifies CASSQAGGLEQYF.

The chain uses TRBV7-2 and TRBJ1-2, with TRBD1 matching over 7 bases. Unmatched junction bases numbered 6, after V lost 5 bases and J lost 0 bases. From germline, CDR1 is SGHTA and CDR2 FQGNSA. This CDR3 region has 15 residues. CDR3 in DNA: TGTGCCAGCAGCGACCCCGGGACAGCTAACTATGGCTACACCTTC. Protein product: CASSDPGTANYGYTF.

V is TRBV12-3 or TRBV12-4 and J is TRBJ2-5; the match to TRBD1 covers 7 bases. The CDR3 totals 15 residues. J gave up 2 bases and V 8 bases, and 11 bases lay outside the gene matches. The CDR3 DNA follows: TGTGCCAGCTCGACAGGGCATAACCTACAAGAGACCCAGTACTTC. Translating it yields CASSTGHNLQETQYF.

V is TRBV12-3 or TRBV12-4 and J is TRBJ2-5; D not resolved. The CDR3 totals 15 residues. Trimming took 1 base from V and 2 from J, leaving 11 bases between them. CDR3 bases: TGTGCCAGCAGTTTAGAGGTACAGACACAAGAGACCCAGTACTTC. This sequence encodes CASSLEVQTQETQYF.

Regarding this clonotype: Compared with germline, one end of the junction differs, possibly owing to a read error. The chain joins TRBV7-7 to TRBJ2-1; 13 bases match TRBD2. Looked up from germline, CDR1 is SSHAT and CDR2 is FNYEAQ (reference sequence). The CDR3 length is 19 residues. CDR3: CASSAGLAGPPDFYNEQFF. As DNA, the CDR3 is TGTGCTAGCAGCGCGGGACTAGCGGGGCCCCCCGACTTCTACAATGAGCAGTTCTTC.

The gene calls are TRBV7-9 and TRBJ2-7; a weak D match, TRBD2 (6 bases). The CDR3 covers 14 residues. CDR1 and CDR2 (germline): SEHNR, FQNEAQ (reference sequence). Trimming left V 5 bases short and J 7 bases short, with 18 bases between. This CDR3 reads CASSNRDSPGEQYF. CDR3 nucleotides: TGTGCCAGCAGCAACCGGGACTCGCCGGGGGAGCAGTACTTC.

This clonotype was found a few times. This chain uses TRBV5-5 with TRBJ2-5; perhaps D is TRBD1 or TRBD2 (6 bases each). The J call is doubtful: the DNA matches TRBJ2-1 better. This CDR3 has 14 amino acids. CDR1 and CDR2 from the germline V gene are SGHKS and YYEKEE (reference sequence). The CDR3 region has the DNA TGTGCCAGCAGCTTTCGGGGGCCTCGGTATGAGCAGTTCTTC. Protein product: CASSFRGPRYEQFF.

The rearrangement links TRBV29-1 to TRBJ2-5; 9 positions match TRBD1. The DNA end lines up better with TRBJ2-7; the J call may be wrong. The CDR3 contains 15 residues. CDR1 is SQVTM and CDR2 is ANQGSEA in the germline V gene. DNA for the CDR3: TGCAGCGTGGCGAAACCGGGACAGGGTGCTTACGAGCAGTACTTC. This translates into CSVAKPGQGAYEQYF.

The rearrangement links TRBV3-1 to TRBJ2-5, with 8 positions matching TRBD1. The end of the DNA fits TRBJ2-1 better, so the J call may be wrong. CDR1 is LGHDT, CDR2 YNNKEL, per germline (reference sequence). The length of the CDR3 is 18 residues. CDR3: CASSRKRGTGLSYNEQFF. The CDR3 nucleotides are TGTGCCAGCAGCCGAAAGAGAGGGACAGGCCTGTCCTACAATGAGCAGTTCTTC.

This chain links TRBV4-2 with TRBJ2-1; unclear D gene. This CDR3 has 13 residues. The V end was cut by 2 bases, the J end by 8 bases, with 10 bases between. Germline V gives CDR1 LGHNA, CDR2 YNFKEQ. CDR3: CASSQSVGDEQFF. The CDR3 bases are TGTGCCAGCAGCCAATCGGTTGGGGATGAGCAGTTCTTC.

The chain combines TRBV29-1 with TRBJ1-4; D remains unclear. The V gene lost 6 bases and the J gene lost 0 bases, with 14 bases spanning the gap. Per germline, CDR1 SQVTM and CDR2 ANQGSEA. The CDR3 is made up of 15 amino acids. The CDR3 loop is CSVSSGTPTNEKLFF. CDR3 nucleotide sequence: TGCAGCGTGAGTTCAGGAACTCCAACTAATGAAAAACTGTTTTTT. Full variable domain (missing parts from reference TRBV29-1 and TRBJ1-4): SAVISQKPSRDICQRGTSLTIQCQVDSQVTMMFWYRQQPGQSLTLIATANQGSEATYESGFVIDKFPISRPNLTFSTLTVSNMSPEDSSIYLCSVSSGTPTNEKLFFGSGTQLSVL.

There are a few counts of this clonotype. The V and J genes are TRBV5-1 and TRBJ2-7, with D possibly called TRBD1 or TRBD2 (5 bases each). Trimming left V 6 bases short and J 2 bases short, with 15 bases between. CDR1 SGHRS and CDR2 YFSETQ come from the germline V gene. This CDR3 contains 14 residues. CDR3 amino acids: CASTRGELTYEQYF. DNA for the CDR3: TGCGCCAGCACCCGAGGGGAACTTACCTACGAGCAGTACTTC.

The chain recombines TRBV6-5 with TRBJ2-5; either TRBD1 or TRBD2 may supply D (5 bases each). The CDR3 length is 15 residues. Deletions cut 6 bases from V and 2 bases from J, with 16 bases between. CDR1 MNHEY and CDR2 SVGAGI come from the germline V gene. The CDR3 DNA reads TGTGCCAGCAGCCTATTTGGGACGCAGCAAGAGACCCAGTACTTC. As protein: CASSLFGTQQETQYF.